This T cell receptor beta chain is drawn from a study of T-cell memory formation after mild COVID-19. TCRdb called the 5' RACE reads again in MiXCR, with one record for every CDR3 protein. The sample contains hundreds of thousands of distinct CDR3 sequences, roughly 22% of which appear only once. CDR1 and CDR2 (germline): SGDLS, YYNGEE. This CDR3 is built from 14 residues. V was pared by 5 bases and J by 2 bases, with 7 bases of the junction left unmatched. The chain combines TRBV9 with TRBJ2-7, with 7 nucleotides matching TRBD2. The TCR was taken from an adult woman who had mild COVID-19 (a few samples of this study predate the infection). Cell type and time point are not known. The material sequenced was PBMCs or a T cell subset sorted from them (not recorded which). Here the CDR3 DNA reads TGTGCCAGCAGTGTGGGAGCGGGACCCTACGAGCAGTACTTC. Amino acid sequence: CASSVGAGPYEQYF.